These 13 T cell receptor beta chains came from one sample sequenced in a study of blood T cell repertoires in COVID-19. Using immunoSEQ multiplex PCR, the repertoire was profiled, and TCRdb retains in-frame clones only, with some absent. The sample comprises roughly 220,000 clones, about 88% of which are singletons, and more than 8.5% rests with the top ten. Sequencing was done on a sample of peripheral blood. The source of these receptors is a woman in her forties or fifties with COVID-19, enrolled during active disease.

The chain combines TRBV24-1 with TRBJ2-3; tentatively, D is TRBD2 (7 bases). V lost 6 bases to trimming and J lost 2 bases, with 14 bases between them. The CDR3 consists of 15 residues. Germline V gene data show CDR1 as KGHDR and CDR2 as SFDVKD. Written as DNA, the CDR3 is TGTGCCACCAGTAAGGAGGGGGGGCACACAGATACGCAGTATTTT. As protein: CATSKEGGHTDTQYF.

This clone was seen only a few times. This chain connects TRBV3-1 (or the pseudogene TRBV3-2) to TRBJ1-6, with D possibly TRBD1 on 6 matching bases. V lost 0 bases to trimming and J lost 10 bases, with 13 bases between them. CDR3 length: 15 residues. The V gene's germline CDR1 is LGHDT and CDR2 YNNKEL (reference sequence). CDR3 sequence reads: CASSQEGGQWSPLHF. CDR3 bases: TGTGCCAGCAGCCAAGAGGGGGGGCAGTGGTCACCCCTCCACTTT.

Comment on this clone: Other DNA sequences from this sample encode an identical CDR3 as well. This chain joins TRBV19 and TRBJ2-5; no firm D call. V lost 2 bases, J lost 2 bases, and 6 bases lay in between. Germline assignment: CDR1 LNHDA and CDR2 SQIVND (reference sequence). The CDR3 is 13 residues long. The CDR3 region is CASSIRRQETQYF. CDR3 nucleotide sequence: TGTGCCAGTAGTATAAGGAGACAAGAGACCCAGTACTTC.

The V call is TRBV30, the J call TRBJ2-3; D possibly corresponds to TRBD2 (6 bases). Deletions cut 2 bases from V and 2 bases from J, with 11 bases between. The germline V gene has CDR1 GTSNPN and CDR2 SVGIG (reference sequence). The CDR3 runs 14 residues. The CDR3 loop reads CAWSFGLFTDTQYF. The CDR3 nucleotides read TGTGCCTGGAGTTTTGGACTATTCACAGATACGCAGTATTTT.

The V gene is TRBV5-5, the J gene TRBJ1-1, with a tentative D call TRBD1 (5 bases). CDR3 length: 11 residues. Trimming left V 9 bases short and J 5 bases short, with 11 bases between. CDR1 is SGHKS and CDR2 is YYEKEE in the germline V gene (reference sequence). Here the CDR3 reads CATKGATEAFF. CDR3 sequence (DNA): TGTGCCACAAAAGGGGCAACTGAAGCTTTCTTT.

The rearrangement links TRBV27 to TRBJ2-7; D remains ambiguous. CDR3 length: 13 amino acids. Per the germline V gene, CDR1 is MNHEY and CDR2 is SMNVEV (reference sequence). V was clipped by 4 bases and J by 2 bases, with 9 bases between them. CDR3 in amino acids: CASSSYSTYEQYF. Written as DNA, the CDR3 is TGTGCCAGCAGTTCCTACAGCACCTACGAGCAGTACTTC.

CDR3 sequence (DNA): TGTGCCAGCAGCTTAGTTCAGGGAACTAACTATGGCTACACCTTC. Protein: CASSLVQGTNYGYTF. The chain is built from TRBV7-8 and TRBJ1-2, with a possible D match to TRBD1 (5 bases). CDR1 is SGHVS and CDR2 is FQNEAQ in the germline V gene. V lost 1 base to trimming and J lost 0 bases, with 9 bases between them. The CDR3 spans 15 residues.

The sample holds one count of this clone. V and J are TRBV23-1 and TRBJ2-7; TRBD1 aligns across 10 bases. TRBV23-1 is flagged as an ORF with uncertain function. The CDR3 has 15 amino acids. V lost 6 bases to trimming and J lost 3 bases; unmatched junction nucleotides: 8. CDR3 amino acids: CASRYRDRGHYEQYV. DNA for the CDR3: TGCGCCAGCAGGTACCGAGACAGGGGGCACTACGAGCAGTACGTC.

This clone was observed once. The chain combines TRBV7-2 with TRBJ1-4, with a possible D match to TRBD1 (6 bases). Germline CDR1 is SGHTA and CDR2 is FQGNSA. V was trimmed by 5 bases and J by 2 bases, leaving 15 bases between them. CDR3 length equals 16 residues. The CDR3 sequence: CASSEFRGATNEKLFF. CDR3 bases: TGTGCCAGCAGCGAATTCCGGGGGGCGACTAATGAAAAACTGTTTTTT.

J is TRBJ1-2 and V is TRBV3-1 (or the pseudogene TRBV3-2), with 7 bases aligning to TRBD1. The germline V gene encodes CDR1 LGHDT and CDR2 YNNKEL (reference sequence). This CDR3 has 15 amino acids. Trimming removed 4 bases from V and 1 base from J; junction bases left unmatched: 6. Here the CDR3 DNA reads TGTGCCAGCAGCCGCGATACAGGGGTTAACTATGGCTACACCTTC. This translates into CASSRDTGVNYGYTF.

V is TRBV15 and J is TRBJ2-2, with D possibly matching TRBD1 (6 bases). The CDR3 has 15 residues. Trimming pared 1 base from V and 5 bases from J, leaving 11 bases between. CDR1 LNHNV and CDR2 YYDKDF come from the germline V gene (reference sequence). The CDR3 sequence: CATSRVGGRTGELFF. CDR3 coding DNA: TGTGCCACCAGCAGAGTAGGGGGTCGGACCGGGGAGCTGTTTTTT.

V is TRBV7-2 and J is TRBJ2-5; TRBD1 aligns across 7 bases. This CDR3 spans 15 amino acids. Germline lookup yields CDR1 SGHTA and CDR2 FQGNSA. The J segment lost 2 bases and the V segment lost 1 base, leaving 4 bases of the junction unmatched. The CDR3 nucleotides are TGTGCCAGCAGCTTAGGGACAGGCCAACAAGAGACCCAGTACTTC. Translating it yields CASSLGTGQQETQYF.

This chain joins TRBV7-9 and TRBJ1-3, with a tentative D call TRBD1 (6 bases). Germline V gene lookup returns CDR1 SEHNR and CDR2 FQNEAQ (reference sequence). V was cut by 5 bases and J by 0 bases, with 8 bases left in between. The CDR3 extends over 14 amino acids. CDR3: CASSKTGSGNTIYF. In DNA form, the CDR3 reads TGTGCCAGCAGCAAGACAGGCTCTGGAAACACCATATATTTT.